Sequencing of this TCR beta chain was carried out in a study of pediatric ulcerative colitis. No immunosuppressive drugs were given to ulcerative colitis patients before diagnostic colonoscopy. At colonoscopy, a blood sample was also collected. Note on this clone: What it recognizes is unknown.

Sequencing was at survey level. The data were produced by immunoSEQ multiplex PCR, yet TCRdb's version contains in-frame clones alone and is incomplete. The sample holds about 64,000 clones, 86% seen once. Regarding the study as a whole: Clonal expansions reduced rectal repertoire diversity in acute severe colitis.

Trimming cost V 1 base and J 0 bases, with 7 bases left between them. CDR1 LNHDA and CDR2 SQIVND come from the germline V gene (reference sequence). This CDR3 comprises 15 residues. This chain uses TRBV19 with TRBJ1-5; tentatively, D is TRBD1 (5 bases). The sample comprised blood. This clonotype originated in a boy younger than 18 with severe ulcerative colitis. CDR3 in DNA: TGTGCCAGTAGTATAGGGGGGTATAGCAATCAGCCCCAGCATTTT. Protein sequence: CASSIGGYSNQPQHF.